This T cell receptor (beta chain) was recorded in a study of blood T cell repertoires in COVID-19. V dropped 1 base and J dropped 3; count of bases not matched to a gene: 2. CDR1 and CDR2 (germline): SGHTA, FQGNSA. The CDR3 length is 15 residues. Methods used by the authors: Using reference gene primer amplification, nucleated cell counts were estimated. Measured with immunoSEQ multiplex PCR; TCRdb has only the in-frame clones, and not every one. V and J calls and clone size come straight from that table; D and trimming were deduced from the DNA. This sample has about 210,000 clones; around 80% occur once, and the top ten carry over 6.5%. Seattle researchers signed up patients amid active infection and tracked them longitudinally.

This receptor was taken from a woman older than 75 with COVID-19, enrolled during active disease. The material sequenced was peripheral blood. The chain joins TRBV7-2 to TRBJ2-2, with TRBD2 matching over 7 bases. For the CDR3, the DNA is TGTGCCAGCAGCTTAGGGGGGAGGGACACCGGGGAGCTGTTTTTT. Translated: CASSLGGRDTGELFF. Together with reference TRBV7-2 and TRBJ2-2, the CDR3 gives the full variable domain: GAGVSQSPSNKVTEKGKDVELRCDPISGHTALYWYRQSLGQGLEFLIYFQGNSAPDKSGLPSDRFSAERTGGSVSTLTIQRTQQEDSAVYLCASSLGGRDTGELFFGEGSRLTVL.